This T cell receptor (beta chain) comes out of a study of blood T cell repertoires in COVID-19. Study-wide context: The United States, Italy and Spain supplied acute and convalescent COVID-19 samples. T cells, B-cell-depleted T cells, or PBMCs provided the cDNA or gDNA that served as material.

Between the trimmed V and J ends, which lost 4 bases and 5 bases, there was a span of 11 bases. This CDR3 spans 14 amino acids. Germline assignment: CDR1 LGHDT and CDR2 YNNKEL (reference sequence). Methods used by the authors: Quantification of nucleated cells was approximated via reference gene primer amplification. Sequencing used immunoSEQ multiplex PCR; TCRdb keeps in-frame clones, though not all of them. That table gives V, J and clone size, and the DNA gave D and trimming. The sample records approximately 170,000 clones, around four fifths being singletons. The sequenced sample was peripheral blood. The sequence was collected from a human donor in a cohort sampled during active COVID-19. The chain has TRBV3-1 (or the pseudogene TRBV3-2) and TRBJ2-2; D gene unclear. CDR3 loop: CASSPPPETGELFF. For the CDR3, the DNA is TGTGCCAGCAGCCCCCCCCCGGAGACCGGGGAGCTGTTTTTT.